This TCR beta chain was sequenced for a study of CD8+CD57+ T cells in acquired aplastic anemia. Study details: Healthy donors averaged around 10 million reads for CD4+ cells.

A remark on this clonotype: A read error may account for a junction end that differs from germline.

TCR beta VDJ and CDR3 were profiled, and genomic DNA was the template. TCRdb used MiXCR to reprocess the reads, holding one entry per CDR3 protein. In the table there are approximately 380,000 distinct CDR3 sequences, 65% to 80% of which are singletons. The CDR3 has 13 residues. Germline V gene sequence: CDR1 SGDLS, CDR2 YYNGEE. The rearrangement joins TRBV9 to TRBJ2-7; weak D call: TRBD2 (6 bases). The clonotype comes from a human donor in good health, serving as a control. The source material was sorted CD4+, CD8+, or CD8+CD57+ T cells (not recorded which) from PBMCs. As DNA, the CDR3 is TGTGCCAGCAGCAGATGGCGGGGTGAAGAGACCCAGTTC. Its translation is CASSRWRGEETQF.